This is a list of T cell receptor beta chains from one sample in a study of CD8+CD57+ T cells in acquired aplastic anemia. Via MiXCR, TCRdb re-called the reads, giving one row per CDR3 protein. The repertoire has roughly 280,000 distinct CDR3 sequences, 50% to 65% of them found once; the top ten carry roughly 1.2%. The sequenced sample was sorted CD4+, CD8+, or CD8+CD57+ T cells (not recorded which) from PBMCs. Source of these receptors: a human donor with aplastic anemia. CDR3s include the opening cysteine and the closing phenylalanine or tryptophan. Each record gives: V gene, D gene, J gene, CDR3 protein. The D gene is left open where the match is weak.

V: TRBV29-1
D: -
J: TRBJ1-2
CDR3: CSVGGAWGYTF

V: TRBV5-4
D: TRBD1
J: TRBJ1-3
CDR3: CASSSTNDRVNTIYF

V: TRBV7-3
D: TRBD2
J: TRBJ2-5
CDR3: CASSLSGMEKTQYF

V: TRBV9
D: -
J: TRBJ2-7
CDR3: CASSTEGSSYEQYF

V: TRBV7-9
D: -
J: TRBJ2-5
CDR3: CASSLASIGTETQYF

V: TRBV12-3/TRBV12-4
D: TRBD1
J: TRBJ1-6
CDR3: CASSFRDRVNSPLHF

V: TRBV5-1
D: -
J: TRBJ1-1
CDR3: CASRERGAVNTEAFF

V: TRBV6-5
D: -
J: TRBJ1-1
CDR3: CASSAGVSFYMNTEAFF

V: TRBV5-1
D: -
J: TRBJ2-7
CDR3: CASSSTGKWLYEQYF

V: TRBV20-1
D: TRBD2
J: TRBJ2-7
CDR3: CSARWPAGVREQYF

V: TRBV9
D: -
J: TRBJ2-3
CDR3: CASSVMSADTQYF

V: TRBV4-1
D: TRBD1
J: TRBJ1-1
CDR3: CASSTTGRSEAFF

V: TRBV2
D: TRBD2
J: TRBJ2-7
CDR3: CASGVAAGGSYEQYF

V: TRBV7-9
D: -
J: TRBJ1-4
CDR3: CASSLDRLNEKLFF

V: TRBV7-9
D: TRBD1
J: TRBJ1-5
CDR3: CASSWKGSGTVNQPQHF